The 14 T cell receptor beta chains below all came from one sample that was sequenced in a study of T-cell memory formation after mild COVID-19. Using its own MiXCR run on the 5' RACE reads, TCRdb lists one record per CDR3 protein. This sample has roughly 620,000 distinct CDR3 sequences, with 15% to 20% found just once. Material: PBMCs or a T cell subset sorted from them (not recorded which). These receptors were collected from an adult woman who had mild COVID-19 (a few samples of this study predate the infection). Cell type and time point are not known.

There are many counts of this clonotype. One end of the junction is discordant with germline, which a read error may explain. This chain uses TRBV4-3 with TRBJ2-1, with a possible D match to TRBD1 (6 bases). Germline values: CDR1 LGHNA, CDR2 YSLEER. The CDR3 length is 15 residues. This CDR3 reads CASSQGLSSYNEQFF. The CDR3 nucleotides are TGTGCCAGCAGCCAGGGGTTAAGCTCCTACAATGAGCAGTTCTTC.

The chain carries TRBV9 and TRBJ2-7; possibly TRBD2 for D (6 bases). This CDR3 region has 16 residues. Trimming stripped 0 bases from V and 7 bases from J, with 20 bases between. Germline assignment: CDR1 SGDLS and CDR2 YYNGEE. This chain's CDR3 is CASSVAIPGGGSEQYF. Here the CDR3 DNA reads TGTGCCAGCAGCGTAGCTATTCCCGGGGGAGGCTCGGAGCAGTACTTC.

The chain couples TRBV5-4 to TRBJ2-1; D gene unclear. Germline V CDR1 and CDR2: SGHNT, YYREEE (reference sequence). The CDR3 sequence is 15 residues long. The ends were cut back, 0 bases at V and 1 base at J, with 8 bases in the middle. The CDR3 reads CASSLVGPSYNEQFF. CDR3 DNA: TGTGCCAGCAGCTTGGTAGGACCTTCCTACAATGAGCAGTTCTTC. Full variable domain (rest looked up from reference TRBV5-4 and TRBJ2-1): ETGVTQSPTHLIKTRGQQVTLRCSSQSGHNTVSWYQQALGQGPQFIFQYYREEENGRGNFPPRFSGLQFPNYSSELNVNALELDDSALYLCASSLVGPSYNEQFFGPGTRLTVL.

This clonotype was counted many times. The chain combines TRBV10-3 with TRBJ2-7; TRBD1 agrees at 8 bases. The CDR3 is made up of 15 amino acids. The ends lost 4 bases at V and 3 bases at J; junction bases unmatched: 8. CDR1 ENHRY and CDR2 SYGVKD come from the germline V gene. This CDR3 is CAISGGQGSNYEQYF. CDR3 nucleotides: TGTGCCATCAGTGGTGGACAGGGCTCGAACTACGAGCAGTACTTC.

This clonotype came up a few times. The chain couples TRBV7-3 to TRBJ2-3, with 10 bases aligning to TRBD2. This CDR3 contains 15 residues. Germline lookup yields CDR1 SGHTA and CDR2 FQGTGA. V was clipped by 3 bases and J by 5 bases; unmatched bases: 5. The CDR3 region has the DNA TGTGCCAGCAGCTTTCTAGCGGGGGAGAAAGATACGCAGTATTTT. Its protein is CASSFLAGEKDTQYF. Together with reference TRBV7-3 and TRBJ2-3, the CDR3 gives the full variable domain: GAGVSQTPSNKVTEKGKYVELRCDPISGHTALYWYRQSLGQGPEFLIYFQGTGAADDSGLPNDRFFAVRPEGSVSTLKIQRTERGDSAVYLCASSFLAGEKDTQYFGPGTRLTVL.

This chain links TRBV18 with TRBJ2-7; D unclear. The CDR3 spans 13 residues. CDR1 and CDR2 (germline): KGHSH, LQKENI. V was pared by 8 bases and J by 1 base, with 12 bases between. CDR3 amino acids: CASADGVSYEQYF. The CDR3 DNA reads TGTGCCAGCGCCGACGGAGTTTCCTACGAGCAGTACTTC.

The genes are TRBV4-1 and TRBJ2-7, with D perhaps matching TRBD1 (6 bases). The CDR3 is 17 amino acids. The germline V gene has CDR1 MGHRA and CDR2 YSYEKL. Between the trimmed V and J ends, which lost 0 bases and 2 bases, there was a span of 17 bases. The CDR3 is CASSQDRPIGQTYEQYF. CDR3 nucleotide sequence: TGCGCCAGCAGCCAAGATCGACCTATAGGACAGACCTACGAGCAGTACTTC.

This clonotype was seen repeatedly, ten times or more. The genes are TRBV20-1 and TRBJ2-1; no reliable D call. The germline CDR1 and CDR2 sequences are DFQATT and SNEGSKA (reference sequence). The CDR3 spans 10 residues. Trimming took 6 bases from V and 5 from J, leaving 5 bases between them. DNA of the CDR3: TGCAGTGCGCAGCACAATGAGCAGTTCTTC. As protein: CSAQHNEQFF.

The J gene is TRBJ2-1, the V gene TRBV7-2; D is ambiguous. Trimming left V 5 bases short and J 3 bases short, with 11 bases between. The germline V gene encodes CDR1 SGHTA and CDR2 FQGNSA. The CDR3 spans 14 residues. The CDR3 DNA follows: TGTGCCAGCAGCCAGGCGATGGGCTACAATGAGCAGTTCTTC. It yields the protein CASSQAMGYNEQFF. The full variable domain, its missing parts supplied by reference TRBV7-2 and TRBJ2-1, is GAGVSQSPSNKVTEKGKDVELRCDPISGHTALYWYRQSLGQGLEFLIYFQGNSAPDKSGLPSDRFSAERTGGSVSTLTIQRTQQEDSAVYLCASSQAMGYNEQFFGPGTRLTVL.

This sequence joins TRBV7-9 and TRBJ1-5; tentative D call: TRBD1 (5 bases). Germline assignment: CDR1 SEHNR and CDR2 FQNEAQ (reference sequence). The CDR3 has 18 residues. Trimming shortened V by 4 bases and J by 2 bases, and 21 bases separated the two germline ends. DNA of the CDR3: TGTGCCAGCAGCTGGGTTAGACACAGCGGAGGGGGCAATCAGCCCCAGCATTTT. It specifies CASSWVRHSGGGNQPQHF.

This chain links TRBV11-2 with TRBJ2-7, with D uncertain. This CDR3 comprises 15 residues. V lost 1 base to trimming and J lost 2 bases, with 12 bases between them. CDR1 is SGHAT and CDR2 is FQNNGV in the germline V gene. CDR3 coding DNA: TGTGCCAGCAGCTTAGTAGGTACGCTCACCTACGAGCAGTACTTC. It yields the protein CASSLVGTLTYEQYF.

The chain employs TRBV29-1 and TRBJ2-7; D might be TRBD2 (6 bases). Germline-derived CDR1 and CDR2 are SQVTM and ANQGSEA. The CDR3 runs 14 residues. The V gene lost 5 bases and the J gene lost 1 base, with 15 bases spanning the gap. The CDR3 protein is CSVSRGGGSYEQYF. CDR3 sequence (DNA): TGCAGCGTTTCTAGGGGAGGTGGGTCCTACGAGCAGTACTTC.

The table lists this clonotype with a few counts. The rearrangement joins TRBV3-1 to TRBJ1-2, with unresolved D. Trimming shortened V by 0 bases and J by 4 bases, and 9 bases separated the two germline ends. This CDR3 comprises 14 residues. The germline V gene has CDR1 LGHDT and CDR2 YNNKEL (reference sequence). The CDR3 sequence is CASSQDSRFYGYTF. CDR3 in DNA: TGTGCCAGCAGCCAAGACAGCCGTTTCTATGGCTACACCTTC. The full variable domain, in which reference TRBV3-1 and TRBJ1-2 provide the parts outside the CDR3, is DTAVSQTPKYLVTQMGNDKSIKCEQNLGHDTMYWYKQDSKKFLKIMFSYNNKELIINETVPNRFSPKSPDKAHLNLHINSLELGDSAVYFCASSQDSRFYGYTFGSGTRLTVV.

This chain joins TRBV6-5 and TRBJ2-7, with D perhaps TRBD1 or TRBD2 (5 bases each). CDR1 and CDR2 (germline): MNHEY, SVGAGI. The CDR3 length is 15 residues. V was trimmed by 6 bases and J by 2 bases, leaving 17 bases between them. CDR3 protein: CASRDRGRATYEQYF. DNA of the CDR3: TGTGCCAGCAGAGACCGGGGACGGGCCACCTACGAGCAGTACTTC.